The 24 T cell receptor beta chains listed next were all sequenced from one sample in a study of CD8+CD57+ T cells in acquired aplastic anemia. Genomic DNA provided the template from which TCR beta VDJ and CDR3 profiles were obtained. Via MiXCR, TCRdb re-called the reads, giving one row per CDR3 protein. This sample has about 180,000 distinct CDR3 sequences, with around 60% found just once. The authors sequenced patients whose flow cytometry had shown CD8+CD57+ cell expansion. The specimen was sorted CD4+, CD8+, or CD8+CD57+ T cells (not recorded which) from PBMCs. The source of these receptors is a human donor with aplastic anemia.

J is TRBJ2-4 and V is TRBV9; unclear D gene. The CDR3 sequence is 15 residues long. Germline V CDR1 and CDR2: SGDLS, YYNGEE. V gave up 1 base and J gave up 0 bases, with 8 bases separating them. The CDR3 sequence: CASSVPKVAKNIQYF. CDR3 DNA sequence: TGTGCCAGCAGCGTACCGAAGGTAGCCAAAAACATTCAGTACTTC.

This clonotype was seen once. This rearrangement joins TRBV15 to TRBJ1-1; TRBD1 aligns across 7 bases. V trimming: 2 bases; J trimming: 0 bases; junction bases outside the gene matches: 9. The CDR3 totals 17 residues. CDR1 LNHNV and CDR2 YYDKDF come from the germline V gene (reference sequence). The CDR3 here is CATSRPFPGQLNTEAFF. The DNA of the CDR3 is TGTGCCACCAGCAGACCATTTCCGGGACAGCTGAACACTGAAGCTTTCTTT.

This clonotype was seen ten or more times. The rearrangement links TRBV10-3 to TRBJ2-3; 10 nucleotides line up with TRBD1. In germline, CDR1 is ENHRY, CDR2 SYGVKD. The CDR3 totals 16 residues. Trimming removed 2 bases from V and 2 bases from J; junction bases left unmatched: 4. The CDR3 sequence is CAISEGGTGDTDTQYF. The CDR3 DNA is TGTGCCATCAGTGAGGGGGGGACAGGGGACACAGATACGCAGTATTTT.

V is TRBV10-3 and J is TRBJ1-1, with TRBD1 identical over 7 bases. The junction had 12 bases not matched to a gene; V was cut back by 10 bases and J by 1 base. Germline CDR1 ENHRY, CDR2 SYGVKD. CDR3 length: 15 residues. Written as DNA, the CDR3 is TGTGCCACCAGGGATTCGGGACAGCAGAACACTGAAGCTTTCTTT. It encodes CATRDSGQQNTEAFF.

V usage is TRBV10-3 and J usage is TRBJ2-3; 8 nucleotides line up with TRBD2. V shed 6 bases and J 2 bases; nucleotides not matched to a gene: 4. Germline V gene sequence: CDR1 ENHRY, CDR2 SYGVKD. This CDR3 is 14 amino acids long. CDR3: CAISQRGFTDTQYF. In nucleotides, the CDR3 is TGTGCCATCAGCCAGCGGGGGTTCACAGATACGCAGTATTTT.

CDR3 sequence reads: CASSRTDGLGEQFF. CDR3 nucleotide sequence: TGTGCCAGCAGTCGGACAGACGGTTTGGGTGAGCAGTTCTTC. V usage is TRBV2 and J usage is TRBJ2-1; D is possibly TRBD1 (6 bases). Germline loops: CDR1 SNHLY, CDR2 FYNNEI. This CDR3 contains 14 residues. Trimming took off 5 bases at V and 9 bases at J, with 17 bases between the two ends. Full variable domain (outside the CDR3, taken from reference TRBV2 and TRBJ2-1): EPEVTQTPSHQVTQMGQEVILRCVPISNHLYFYWYRQILGQKVEFLVSFYNNEISEKSEIFDDQFSVERPDGSNFTLKIRSTKLEDSAMYFCASSRTDGLGEQFFGPGTRLTVL.

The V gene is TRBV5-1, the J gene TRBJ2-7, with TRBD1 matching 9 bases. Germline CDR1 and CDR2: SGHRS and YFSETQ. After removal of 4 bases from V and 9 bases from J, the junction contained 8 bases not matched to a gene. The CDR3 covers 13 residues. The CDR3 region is CASSVTGGTGQYF. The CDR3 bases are TGCGCCAGCAGCGTGACAGGGGGGACGGGGCAGTACTTC.

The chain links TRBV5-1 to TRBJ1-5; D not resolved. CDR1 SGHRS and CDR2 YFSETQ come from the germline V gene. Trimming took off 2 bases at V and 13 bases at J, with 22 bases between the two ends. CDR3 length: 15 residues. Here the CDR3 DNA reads TGCGCCAGCAGCTTTTTGGGGTTTAGCACAGATACGCAGCATTTT. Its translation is CASSFLGFSTDTQHF.

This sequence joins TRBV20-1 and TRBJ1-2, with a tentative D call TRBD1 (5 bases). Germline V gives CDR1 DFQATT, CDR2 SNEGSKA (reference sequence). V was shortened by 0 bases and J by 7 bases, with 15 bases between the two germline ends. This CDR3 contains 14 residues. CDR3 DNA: TGCAGTGCTAGAGATCCCAAAAGCGGGGCTGGCTACACCTTC. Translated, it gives CSARDPKSGAGYTF.

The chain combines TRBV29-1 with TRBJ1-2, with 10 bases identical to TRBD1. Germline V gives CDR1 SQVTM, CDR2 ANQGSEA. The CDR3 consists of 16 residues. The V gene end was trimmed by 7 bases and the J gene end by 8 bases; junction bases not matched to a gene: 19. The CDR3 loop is CSAVDRGTDLLRGYTF. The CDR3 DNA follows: TGCAGCGCGGTGGACAGGGGGACGGACCTGCTGAGGGGCTACACCTTC.

In nucleotides, the CDR3 is TGTGCCATCAGTGGTACACATAACACCGGGGAGCTGTTTTTT. It encodes CAISGTHNTGELFF. J is TRBJ2-2 and V is TRBV10-3; D is ambiguous. The CDR3 has 14 amino acids. Trimming shortened V by 4 bases and J by 2 bases, and 8 bases separated the two germline ends. In germline, CDR1 is ENHRY, CDR2 SYGVKD.

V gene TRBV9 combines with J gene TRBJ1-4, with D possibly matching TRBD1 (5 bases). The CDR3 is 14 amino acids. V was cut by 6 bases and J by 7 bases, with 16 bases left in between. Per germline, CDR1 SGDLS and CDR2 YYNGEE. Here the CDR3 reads CASTPTDGGEKLFF. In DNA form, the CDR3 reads TGTGCCAGCACCCCGACCGATGGGGGTGAAAAACTGTTTTTT.

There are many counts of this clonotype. In nucleotides, the CDR3 is TGTGCCACCAGCAGACGACAGGGGGCAGATACTGAAGCTTTCTTT. Its translation is CATSRRQGADTEAFF. The chain employs TRBV15 and TRBJ1-1; 10 bases agree with TRBD1. This CDR3 comprises 15 residues. J lost 5 bases, V lost 2 bases, and 5 bases had no gene match. CDR1 and CDR2 from the germline V gene are LNHNV and YYDKDF (reference sequence).

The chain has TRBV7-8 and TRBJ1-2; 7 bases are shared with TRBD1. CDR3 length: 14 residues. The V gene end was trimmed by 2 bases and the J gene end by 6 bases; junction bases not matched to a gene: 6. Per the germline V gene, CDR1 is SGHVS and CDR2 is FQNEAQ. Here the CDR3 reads CASSLTTGHNGYTF. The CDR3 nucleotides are TGTGCCAGCAGCTTAACGACAGGGCACAATGGCTACACCTTC. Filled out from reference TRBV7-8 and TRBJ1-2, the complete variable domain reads GAGVSQSPRYKVAKRGQDVALRCDPISGHVSLFWYQQALGQGPEFLTYFQNEAQLDKSGLPSDRFFAERPEGSVSTLKIQRTQQEDSAVYLCASSLTTGHNGYTFGSGTRLTVV.

The CDR3, as DNA: TGTGCCAGCAATGGGATCCAAGAGACCCAGTACTTC. Its translation is CASNGIQETQYF. This chain uses TRBV2 with TRBJ2-5; no clear D gene. The germline CDR1 and CDR2 sequences are SNHLY and FYNNEI. Deletions cut 7 bases from V and 1 base from J, with 7 bases between. This CDR3 contains 12 residues.

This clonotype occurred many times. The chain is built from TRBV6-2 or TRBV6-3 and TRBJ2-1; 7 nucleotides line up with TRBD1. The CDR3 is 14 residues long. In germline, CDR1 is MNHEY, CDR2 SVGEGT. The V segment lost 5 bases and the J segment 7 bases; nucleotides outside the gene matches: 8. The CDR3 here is CASSPGDSWNEQFF. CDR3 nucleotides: TGTGCCAGCAGTCCCGGGGACAGCTGGAATGAGCAGTTCTTC.

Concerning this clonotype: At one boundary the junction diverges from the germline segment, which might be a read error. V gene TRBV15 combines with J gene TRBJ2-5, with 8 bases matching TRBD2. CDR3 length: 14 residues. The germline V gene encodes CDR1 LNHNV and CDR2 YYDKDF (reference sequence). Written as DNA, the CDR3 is TGTGCCGCCAGCACCCGGGGGGGCGAAGAGACCCAGTACTTC. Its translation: CAASTRGGEETQYF.

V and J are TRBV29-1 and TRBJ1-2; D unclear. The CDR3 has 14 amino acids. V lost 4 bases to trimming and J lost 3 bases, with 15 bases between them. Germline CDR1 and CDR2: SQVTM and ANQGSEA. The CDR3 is CSVGGRGVDYGYTF. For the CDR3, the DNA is TGCAGCGTTGGAGGGCGGGGTGTCGACTATGGCTACACCTTC.

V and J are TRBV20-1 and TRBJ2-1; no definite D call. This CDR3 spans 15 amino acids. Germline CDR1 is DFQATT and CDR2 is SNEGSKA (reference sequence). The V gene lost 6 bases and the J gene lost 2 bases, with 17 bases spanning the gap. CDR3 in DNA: TGCAGTGCCACCCCTGAGTCCTCTCCCTACAATGAGCAGTTCTTC. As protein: CSATPESSPYNEQFF.

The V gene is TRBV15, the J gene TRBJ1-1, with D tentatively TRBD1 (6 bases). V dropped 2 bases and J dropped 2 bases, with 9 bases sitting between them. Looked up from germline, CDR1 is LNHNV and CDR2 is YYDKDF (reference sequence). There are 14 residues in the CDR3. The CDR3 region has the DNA TGTGCCACCAGCAGAAAGGGGGGAAACACTGAAGCTTTCTTT. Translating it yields CATSRKGGNTEAFF.

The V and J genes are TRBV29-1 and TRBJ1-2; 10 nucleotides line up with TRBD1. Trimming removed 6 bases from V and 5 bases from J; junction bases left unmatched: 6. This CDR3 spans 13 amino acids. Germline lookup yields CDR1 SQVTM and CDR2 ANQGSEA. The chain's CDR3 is CSVRWGQGYGYTF. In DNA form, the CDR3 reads TGCAGCGTGAGGTGGGGACAGGGGTATGGCTACACCTTC. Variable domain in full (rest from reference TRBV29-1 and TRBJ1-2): SAVISQKPSRDICQRGTSLTIQCQVDSQVTMMFWYRQQPGQSLTLIATANQGSEATYESGFVIDKFPISRPNLTFSTLTVSNMSPEDSSIYLCSVRWGQGYGYTFGSGTRLTVV.

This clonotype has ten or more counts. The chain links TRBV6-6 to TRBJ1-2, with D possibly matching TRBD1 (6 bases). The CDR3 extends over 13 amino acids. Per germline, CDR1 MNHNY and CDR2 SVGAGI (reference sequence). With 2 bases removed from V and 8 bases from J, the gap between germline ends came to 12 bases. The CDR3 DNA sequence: TGTGCCAGCAGTTACCTCGGACAGCCCGGCTACACCTTC. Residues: CASSYLGQPGYTF.

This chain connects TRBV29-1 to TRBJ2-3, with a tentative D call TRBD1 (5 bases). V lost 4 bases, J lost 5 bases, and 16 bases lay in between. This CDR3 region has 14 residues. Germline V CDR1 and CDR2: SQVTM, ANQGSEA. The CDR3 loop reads CSVVRSRAEDTQYF. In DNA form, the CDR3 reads TGCAGCGTTGTTAGGTCCAGGGCGGAAGATACGCAGTATTTT.

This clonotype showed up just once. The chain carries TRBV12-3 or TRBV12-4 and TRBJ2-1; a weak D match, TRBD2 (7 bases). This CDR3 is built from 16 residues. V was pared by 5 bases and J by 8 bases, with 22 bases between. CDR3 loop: CASSPLQGTIEDEQFF. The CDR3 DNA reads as TGTGCCAGCAGTCCTCTTCAGGGGACTATAGAAGATGAGCAGTTCTTC.